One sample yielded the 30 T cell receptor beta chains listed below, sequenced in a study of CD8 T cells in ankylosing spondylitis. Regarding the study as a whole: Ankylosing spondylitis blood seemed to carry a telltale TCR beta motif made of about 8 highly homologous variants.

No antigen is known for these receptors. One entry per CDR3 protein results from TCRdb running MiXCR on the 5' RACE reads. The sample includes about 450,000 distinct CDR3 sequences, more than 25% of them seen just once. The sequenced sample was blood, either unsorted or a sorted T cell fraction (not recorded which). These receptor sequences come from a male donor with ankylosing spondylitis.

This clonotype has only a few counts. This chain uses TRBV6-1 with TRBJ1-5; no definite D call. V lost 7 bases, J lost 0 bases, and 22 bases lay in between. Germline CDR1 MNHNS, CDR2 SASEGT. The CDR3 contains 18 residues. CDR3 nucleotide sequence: TGTGCCAGCACCGGTGGGGTCCCGGCCCGGTATAGCAATCAGCCCCAGCATTTT. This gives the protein CASTGGVPARYSNQPQHF.

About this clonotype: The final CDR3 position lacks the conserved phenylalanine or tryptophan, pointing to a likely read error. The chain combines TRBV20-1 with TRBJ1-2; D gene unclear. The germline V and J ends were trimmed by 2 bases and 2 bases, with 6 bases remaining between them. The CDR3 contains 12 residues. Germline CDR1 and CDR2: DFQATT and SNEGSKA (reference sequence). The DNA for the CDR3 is TGCAGTGCTAGACGAGGGAACTATGGCTACACCTAC. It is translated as CSARRGNYGYTY.

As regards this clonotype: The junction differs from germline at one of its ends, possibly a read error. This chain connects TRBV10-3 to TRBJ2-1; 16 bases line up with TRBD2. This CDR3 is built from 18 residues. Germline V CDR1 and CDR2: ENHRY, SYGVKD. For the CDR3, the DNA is TGTGCCATCAGGCCGGGACTAGCGGGAGGGAGCTCCTACAATGAGCGGTTCTTC. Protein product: CAIRPGLAGGSSYNERFF.

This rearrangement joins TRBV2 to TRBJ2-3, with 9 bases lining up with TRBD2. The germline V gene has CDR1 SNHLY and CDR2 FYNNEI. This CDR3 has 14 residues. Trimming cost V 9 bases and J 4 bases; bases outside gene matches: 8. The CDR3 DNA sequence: TGTGCCAGTGTAGCGGGAGCAGGCGCAGATACGCAGTATTTT. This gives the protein CASVAGAGADTQYF. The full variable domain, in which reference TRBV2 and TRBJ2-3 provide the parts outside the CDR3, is EPEVTQTPSHQVTQMGQEVILRCVPISNHLYFYWYRQILGQKVEFLVSFYNNEISEKSEIFDDQFSVERPDGSNFTLKIRSTKLEDSAMYFCASVAGAGADTQYFGPGTRLTVL.

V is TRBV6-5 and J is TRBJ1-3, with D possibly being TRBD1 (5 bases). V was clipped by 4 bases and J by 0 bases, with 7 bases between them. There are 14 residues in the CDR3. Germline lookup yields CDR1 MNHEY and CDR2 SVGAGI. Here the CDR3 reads CASSFTGSGNTIYF. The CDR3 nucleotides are TGTGCCAGCAGTTTTACAGGCTCTGGAAACACCATATATTTT.

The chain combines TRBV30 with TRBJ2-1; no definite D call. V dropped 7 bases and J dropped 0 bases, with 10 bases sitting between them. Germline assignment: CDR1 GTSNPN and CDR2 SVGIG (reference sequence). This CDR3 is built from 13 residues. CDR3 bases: TGTGCCTCCAATCCAGGCTCCTACAATGAGCAGTTCTTC. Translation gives CASNPGSYNEQFF.

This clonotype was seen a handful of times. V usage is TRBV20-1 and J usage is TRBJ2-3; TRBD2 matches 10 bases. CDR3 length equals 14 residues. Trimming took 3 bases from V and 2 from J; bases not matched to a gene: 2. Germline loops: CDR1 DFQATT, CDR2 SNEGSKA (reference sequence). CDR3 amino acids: CSASLAGVTDTQYF. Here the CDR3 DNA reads TGCAGTGCTAGTCTAGCGGGGGTCACAGATACGCAGTATTTT.

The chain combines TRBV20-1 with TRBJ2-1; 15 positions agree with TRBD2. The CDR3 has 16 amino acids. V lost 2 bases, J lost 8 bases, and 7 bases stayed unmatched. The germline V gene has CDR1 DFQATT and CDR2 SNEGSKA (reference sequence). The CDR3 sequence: CSARFRTSGRVDEQFF. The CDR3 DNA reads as TGCAGTGCTAGATTTCGGACTAGCGGGAGGGTAGATGAGCAGTTCTTC.

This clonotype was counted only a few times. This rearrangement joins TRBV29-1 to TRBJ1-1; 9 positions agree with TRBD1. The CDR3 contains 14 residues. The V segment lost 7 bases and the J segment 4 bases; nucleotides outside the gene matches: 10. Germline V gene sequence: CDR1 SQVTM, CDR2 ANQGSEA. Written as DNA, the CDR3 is TGCAGCGCCGCGATGGACAGGGGAGGCACTGAAGCTTTCTTT. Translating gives CSAAMDRGGTEAFF.

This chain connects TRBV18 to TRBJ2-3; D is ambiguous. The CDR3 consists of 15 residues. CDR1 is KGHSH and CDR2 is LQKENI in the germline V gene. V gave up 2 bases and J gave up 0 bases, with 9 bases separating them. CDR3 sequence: CASSPTATSTDTQYF. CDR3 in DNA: TGTGCCAGCTCACCAACGGCGACTAGCACAGATACGCAGTATTTT.

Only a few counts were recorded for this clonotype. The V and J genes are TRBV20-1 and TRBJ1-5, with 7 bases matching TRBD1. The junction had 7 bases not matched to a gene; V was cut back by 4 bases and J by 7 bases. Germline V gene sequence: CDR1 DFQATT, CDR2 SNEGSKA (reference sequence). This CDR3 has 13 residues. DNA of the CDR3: TGCAGTGCTAAGACAGGGTCCGGACAGCCCCAGCATTTT. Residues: CSAKTGSGQPQHF.

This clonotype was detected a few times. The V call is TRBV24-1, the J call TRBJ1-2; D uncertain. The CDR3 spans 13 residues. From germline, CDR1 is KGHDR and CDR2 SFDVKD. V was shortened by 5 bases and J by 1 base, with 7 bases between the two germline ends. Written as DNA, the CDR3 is TGTGCCACCAGTGGTGGAGTTAACTATGGCTACACCTTC. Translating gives CATSGGVNYGYTF.

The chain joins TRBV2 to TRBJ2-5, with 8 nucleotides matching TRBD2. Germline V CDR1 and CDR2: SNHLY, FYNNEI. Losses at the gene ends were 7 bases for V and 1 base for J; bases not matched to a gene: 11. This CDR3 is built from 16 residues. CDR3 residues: CASNPSTTSGQETQYF. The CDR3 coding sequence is TGTGCCAGCAACCCATCTACTACTAGCGGCCAAGAGACCCAGTACTTC.

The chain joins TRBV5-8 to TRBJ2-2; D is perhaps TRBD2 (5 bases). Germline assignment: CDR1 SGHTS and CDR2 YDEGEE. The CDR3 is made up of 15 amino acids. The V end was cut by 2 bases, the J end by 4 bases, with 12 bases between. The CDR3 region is CASSFRTGTTGELFF. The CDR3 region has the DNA TGTGCCAGCAGCTTCCGGACTGGAACCACCGGGGAGCTGTTTTTT. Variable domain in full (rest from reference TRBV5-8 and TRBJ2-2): EAGVTQSPTHLIKTRGQQATLRCSPISGHTSVYWYQQALGLGLQFLLWYDEGEERNRGNFPPRFSGRQFPNYSSELNVNALELEDSALYLCASSFRTGTTGELFFGEGSRLTVL.

CDR3 amino acids: CASGGTSGFGDTQYF. The CDR3 coding sequence is TGTGCTAGTGGTGGCACTAGCGGCTTTGGGGATACGCAGTATTTT. The V gene is TRBV12-5, the J gene TRBJ2-3; 8 bases line up with TRBD2. CDR3 length: 15 amino acids. Trimming removed 5 bases from V and 6 bases from J; junction bases left unmatched: 10. Germline V gene sequence: CDR1 LGHNT, CDR2 FRNRAP.

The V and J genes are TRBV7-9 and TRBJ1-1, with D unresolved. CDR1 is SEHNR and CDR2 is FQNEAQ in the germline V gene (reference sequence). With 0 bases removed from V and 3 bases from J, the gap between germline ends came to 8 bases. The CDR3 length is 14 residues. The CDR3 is CASSLAMGYTEAFF. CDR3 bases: TGTGCCAGCAGCTTAGCGATGGGGTACACTGAAGCTTTCTTT. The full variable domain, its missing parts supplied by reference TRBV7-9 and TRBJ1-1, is DTGVSQNPRHKITKRGQNVTFRCDPISEHNRLYWYRQTLGQGPEFLTYFQNEAQLEKSRLLSDRFSAERPKGSFSTLEIQRTEQGDSAMYLCASSLAMGYTEAFFGQGTRLTVV.

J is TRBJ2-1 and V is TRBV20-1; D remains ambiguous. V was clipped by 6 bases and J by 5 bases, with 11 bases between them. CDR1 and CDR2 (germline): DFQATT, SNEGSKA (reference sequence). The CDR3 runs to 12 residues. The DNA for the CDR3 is TGCAGTGCAAGGGATATCGACAATGAGCAGTTCTTC. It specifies CSARDIDNEQFF.

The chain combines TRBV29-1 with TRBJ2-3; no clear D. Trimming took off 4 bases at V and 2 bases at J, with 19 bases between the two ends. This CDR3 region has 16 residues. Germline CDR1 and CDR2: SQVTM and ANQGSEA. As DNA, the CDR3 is TGCAGCGTTGTCGGACCTTACCAAGGATCCACAGATACGCAGTATTTT. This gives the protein CSVVGPYQGSTDTQYF.

CDR3 nucleotides: TGCAGTGCTCTAAGGGGACTAGCGGGAGTTAATGAGCAGTTCTTC. Amino acids: CSALRGLAGVNEQFF. The rearrangement joins TRBV20-1 to TRBJ2-1, with TRBD2 matching 14 bases. Trimming removed 5 bases from V and 7 bases from J; junction bases left unmatched: 7. From germline, CDR1 is DFQATT and CDR2 SNEGSKA (reference sequence). CDR3 size: 15 residues.

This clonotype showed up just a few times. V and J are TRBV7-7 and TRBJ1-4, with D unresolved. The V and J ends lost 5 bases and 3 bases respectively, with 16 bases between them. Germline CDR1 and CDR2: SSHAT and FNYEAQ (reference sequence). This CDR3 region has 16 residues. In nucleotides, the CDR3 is TGTGCCAGCAGCCAAGGGCCAAAAGGCGCTAATGAAAAACTGTTTTTT. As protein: CASSQGPKGANEKLFF.

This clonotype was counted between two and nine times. The CDR3 sequence: CSARLGGGRAQHF. In nucleotides, the CDR3 is TGCAGTGCTAGGTTAGGGGGGGGCAGGGCCCAGCATTTT. This chain connects TRBV20-1 to TRBJ1-5, with a possible D match to TRBD1 (6 bases). CDR1 and CDR2 (germline): DFQATT, SNEGSKA (reference sequence). This CDR3 has 13 residues. V lost 3 bases to trimming and J lost 11 bases, with 17 bases between them.

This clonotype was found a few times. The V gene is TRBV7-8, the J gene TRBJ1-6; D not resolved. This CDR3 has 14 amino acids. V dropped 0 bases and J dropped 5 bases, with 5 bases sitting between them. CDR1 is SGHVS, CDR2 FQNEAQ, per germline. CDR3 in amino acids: CASSLAQNNSPLHF. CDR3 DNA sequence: TGTGCCAGCAGCTTAGCGCAAAATAATTCACCCCTCCACTTT.

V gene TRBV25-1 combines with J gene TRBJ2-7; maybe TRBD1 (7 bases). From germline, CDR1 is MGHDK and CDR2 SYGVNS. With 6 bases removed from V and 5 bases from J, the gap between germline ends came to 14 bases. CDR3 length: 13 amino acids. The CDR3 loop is CASRQGGVDEQYF. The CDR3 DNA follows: TGTGCCAGCAGGCAGGGGGGCGTCGACGAGCAGTACTTC.

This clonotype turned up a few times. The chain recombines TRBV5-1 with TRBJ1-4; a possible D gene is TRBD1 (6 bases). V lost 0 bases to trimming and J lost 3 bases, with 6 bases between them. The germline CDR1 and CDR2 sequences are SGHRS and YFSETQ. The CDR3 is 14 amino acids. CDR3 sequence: CASSLDRANEKLFF. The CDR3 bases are TGCGCCAGCAGCTTGGACAGGGCTAATGAAAAACTGTTTTTT. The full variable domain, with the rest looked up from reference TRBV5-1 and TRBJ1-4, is KAGVTQTPRYLIKTRGQQVTLSCSPISGHRSVSWYQQTPGQGLQFLFEYFSETQRNKGNFPGRFSGRQFSNSRSEMNVSTLELGDSALYLCASSLDRANEKLFFGSGTQLSVL.

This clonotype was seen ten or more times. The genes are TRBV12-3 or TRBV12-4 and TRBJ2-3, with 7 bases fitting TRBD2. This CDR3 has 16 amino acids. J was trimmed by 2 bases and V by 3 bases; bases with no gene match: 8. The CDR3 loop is CASSFGTTYLTDTQYF. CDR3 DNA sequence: TGTGCCAGCAGTTTTGGGACTACCTACCTCACAGATACGCAGTATTTT.

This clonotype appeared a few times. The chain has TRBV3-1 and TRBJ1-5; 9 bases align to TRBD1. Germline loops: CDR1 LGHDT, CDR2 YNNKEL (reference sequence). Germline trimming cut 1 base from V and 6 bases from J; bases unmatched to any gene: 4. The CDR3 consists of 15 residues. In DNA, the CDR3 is TGTGCCAGCAGCCAAGCAGGACAGGGGACTCAGCCCCAGCATTTT. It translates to CASSQAGQGTQPQHF.

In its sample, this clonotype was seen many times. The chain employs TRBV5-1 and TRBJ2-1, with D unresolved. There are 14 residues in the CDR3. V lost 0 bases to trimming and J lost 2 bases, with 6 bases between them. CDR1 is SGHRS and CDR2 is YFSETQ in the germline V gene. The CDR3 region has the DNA TGCGCCAGCAGCTTGGGGTCCCCCTACAATGAGCAGTTCTTC. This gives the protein CASSLGSPYNEQFF.

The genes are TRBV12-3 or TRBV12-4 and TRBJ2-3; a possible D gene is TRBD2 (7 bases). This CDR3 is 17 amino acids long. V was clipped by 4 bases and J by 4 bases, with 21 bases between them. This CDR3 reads CASSSFPGGQKPDTQYF. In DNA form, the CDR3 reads TGTGCCAGCAGTTCATTCCCCGGGGGGCAAAAGCCAGATACGCAGTATTTT.

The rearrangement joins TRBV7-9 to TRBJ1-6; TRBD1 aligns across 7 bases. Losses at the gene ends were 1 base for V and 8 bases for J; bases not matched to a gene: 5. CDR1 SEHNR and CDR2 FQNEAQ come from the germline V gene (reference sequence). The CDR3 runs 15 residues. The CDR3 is CASSLVGQGDSPLHF. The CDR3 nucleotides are TGTGCCAGCAGCTTAGTAGGCCAGGGGGATTCACCCCTCCACTTT.

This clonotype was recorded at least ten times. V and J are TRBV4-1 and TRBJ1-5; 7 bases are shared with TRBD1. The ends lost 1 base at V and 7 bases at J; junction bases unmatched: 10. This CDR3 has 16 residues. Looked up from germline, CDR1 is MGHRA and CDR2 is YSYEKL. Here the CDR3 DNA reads TGCGCCAGCAGCCAAGGGCGGGGACAGCGTGGACAGCCCCAGCATTTT. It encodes CASSQGRGQRGQPQHF.